The clone carrying this T cell receptor beta chain was picked up a small number of times. Antigen specificity is unknown. The data stem from a study of CD8 T cells in ankylosing spondylitis. The CDR3 consists of 15 residues. V was trimmed by 4 bases and J by 3 bases, leaving 12 bases between them. The germline CDR1 and CDR2 sequences are SSHAT and FNYEAQ (reference sequence). MiXCR, run by TCRdb on the 5' RACE reads, gives a single entry per CDR3 protein. Among roughly 450,000 distinct CDR3 sequences listed, around 26% were seen once. Findings of the study overall: There was a TCR beta motif, made of fewer than 10 highly homologous variants, that appeared characteristic of ankylosing spondylitis blood.

This clonotype was sampled from a male donor with ankylosing spondylitis. The J gene is TRBJ1-4, the V gene TRBV7-7; no definite D call. Sequenced material: blood, either unsorted or a sorted T cell fraction (not recorded which). CDR3 nucleotide sequence: TGTGCCAGCAGCTCCGGACCTGAGGCTAATGAAAAACTGTTTTTT. Its protein product is CASSSGPEANEKLFF. Together with reference TRBV7-7 and TRBJ1-4, the CDR3 gives the full variable domain: GAGVSQSPRYKVTKRGQDVTLRCDPISSHATLYWYQQALGQGPEFLTYFNYEAQPDKSGLPSDRFSAERPEGSISTLTIQRTEQRDSAMYRCASSSGPEANEKLFFGSGTQLSVL.